This T cell receptor (beta chain) was retrieved from a study of regulatory T cells in long-lasting Graves disease (dated by TCRdb to 2020 to 2022). For the study in its entirety: Persistent Graves' disease was defined as antithyroid drug treatment for over 5 years with persistently positive TSH receptor autoantibodies. Peripheral blood TCR sequencing and RNA sequencing compared persistent Graves' disease patients with newly diagnosed Graves' disease patients. The study was registered as a clinical trial and conducted in China. A total of around 35 samples underwent TCR sequencing: about 13 from persistent and about 20 from newly diagnosed Graves' disease patients. On average, persistent Graves' disease patients in the clinical cohort had been on antithyroid drugs for approximately ten years. Here is what the overall study found, with its caveats: Only the TCR beta chain was sequenced and analyzed. TRBV28, TRBJ1-2 and TRBJ2-5 were preferentially used in persistent disease, while TRBV20-1 and TRBJ2-1 were favored in newly diagnosed disease. Because the primary lesion, thyroid tissue, could not be accessed, the study looked at peripheral blood alone. Patients with persistent disease shared more public clonotypes (about 3,000) than newly diagnosed patients did (966). The small sample size was acknowledged by the authors as a limitation that may reduce accuracy. Compared with newly diagnosed patients, patients with persistent Graves' disease had lower TCR Shannon entropy and fewer highly expanded clones, which suggests clonal expansion.

The time point label corresponds to: persistent/refractory GD, antithyroid drugs over 5 years with positive TRAb. RNA was extracted from PBMCs in TRIzol for both TCR sequencing and RNA sequencing. The diagnosis of Graves' disease was made according to American Thyroid Association guidelines. Recruitment of patients was carried out at an endocrinology department in Xi'an, China. Each patient gave 9 to 10 milliliters of peripheral blood, collected in an EDTA anticoagulant tube. Ficoll Paque Plus density gradient separation was used to isolate PBMCs, and no further T cell sorting was done. An Agilent 2100 Bioanalyzer and agarose gel were used to check RNA quality, and a NanoDrop 2000 was used to measure RNA concentration. On this clonotype: Its antigen specificity is not known. It has no much larger one-base neighbor in the sample; base qualities were not kept.

Counted from cysteine to phenylalanine, this CDR3 has 15 amino acids. The read is trimmed to its CDR3 DNA, 45 bases read in frame from base 1. The germline V and J ends show losses of 4 bases and 4 bases respectively, and no gene match explains 9 bases of the junction. The germline V gene encodes CDR1 LNHDA and CDR2 SQIVND (reference sequence). Libraries were constructed by multiplex PCR. The reads were generated on an Illumina HiSeq 4000. CDR3 regions were amplified by Arm-PCR with iRepertoire HTBI primers to construct TCR beta libraries. PCR products were gel purified before sequencing. Concerning the study's data processing: Across samples, around 62 TRBV and over 11 TRBJ segments were identified and used for gene usage analysis of CDR3 amino acid clonotypes. COPE and FqMerger were used to merge filtered high-quality paired reads into contigs. BLAST was used to align contigs to the IMGT TRBV, TRBD and TRBJ reference genes, and CDR3 was defined following IMGT. Any clonotype with a frequency above 0.1% was classified as a highly expanded clone. Repertoire diversity was measured by Shannon entropy, and V-J evenness by the Gini coefficient. Clonotypes shared by more than one individual were considered public. TCRdb reprocessing: public reads trimmed at Q25 with fastp, clones called with MiXCR, in-frame beta chains kept. One record per CDR3 amino acid sequence lists the most common genes and DNA. Here the V and J calls rest on TCRdb's processing, not on the authors' analysis. A total of about 460,000 distinct CDR3 sequences appear in this sample, approximately 23% of them only once. Of the sample, roughly 13% is held by the ten largest clones.

The chain joins TRBV19 to TRBJ1-2; the junction holds 7 bases that match TRBD1. The receptor was derived from a female donor with Graves disease. Source: peripheral blood mononuclear cells (PBMCs), taken when the disease was refractory, from a patient treated with antithyroid drugs. The CDR3 is CASSNPTGPTYGYTF. The bases read TGTGCCAGTAGTAACCCGACAGGGCCCACCTATGGCTACACCTTC.